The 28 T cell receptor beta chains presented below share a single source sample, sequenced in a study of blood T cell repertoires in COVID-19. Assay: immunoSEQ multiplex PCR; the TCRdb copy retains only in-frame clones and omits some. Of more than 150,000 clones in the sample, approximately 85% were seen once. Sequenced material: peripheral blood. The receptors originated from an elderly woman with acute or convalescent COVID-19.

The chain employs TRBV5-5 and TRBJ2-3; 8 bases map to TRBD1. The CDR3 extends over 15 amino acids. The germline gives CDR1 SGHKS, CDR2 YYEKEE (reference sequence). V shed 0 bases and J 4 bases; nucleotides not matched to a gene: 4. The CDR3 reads CASSLVGTGADTQYF. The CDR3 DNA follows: TGTGCCAGCAGCTTGGTTGGGACAGGCGCAGATACGCAGTATTTT.

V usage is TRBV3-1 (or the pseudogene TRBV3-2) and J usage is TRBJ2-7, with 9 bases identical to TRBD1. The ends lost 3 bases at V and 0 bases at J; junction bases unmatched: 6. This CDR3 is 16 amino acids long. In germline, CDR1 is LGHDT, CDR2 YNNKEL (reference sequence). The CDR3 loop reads CASSHLTGGHSYEQYF. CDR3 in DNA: TGTGCCAGCAGCCACCTAACAGGGGGCCACTCCTACGAGCAGTACTTC.

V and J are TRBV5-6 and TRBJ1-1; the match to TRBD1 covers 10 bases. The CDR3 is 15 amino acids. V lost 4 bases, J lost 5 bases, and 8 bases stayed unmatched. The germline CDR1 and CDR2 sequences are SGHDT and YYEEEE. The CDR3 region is CASSIRDRGWTEAFF. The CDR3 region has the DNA TGTGCCAGCAGCATCCGGGACAGGGGTTGGACTGAAGCTTTCTTT.

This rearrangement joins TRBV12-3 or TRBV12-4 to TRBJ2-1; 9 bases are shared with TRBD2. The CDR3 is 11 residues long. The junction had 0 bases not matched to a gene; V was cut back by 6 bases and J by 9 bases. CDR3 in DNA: TGTGCCAGCAGAGCGGGGGGTGAGCAGTTCTTC. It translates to CASRAGGEQFF.

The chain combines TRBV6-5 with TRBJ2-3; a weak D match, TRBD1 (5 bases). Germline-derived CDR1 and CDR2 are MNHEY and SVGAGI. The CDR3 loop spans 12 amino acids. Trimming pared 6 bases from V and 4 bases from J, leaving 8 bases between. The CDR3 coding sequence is TGTGCCAGCAGCGCAGGGTCAGATACGCAGTATTTT. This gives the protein CASSAGSDTQYF.

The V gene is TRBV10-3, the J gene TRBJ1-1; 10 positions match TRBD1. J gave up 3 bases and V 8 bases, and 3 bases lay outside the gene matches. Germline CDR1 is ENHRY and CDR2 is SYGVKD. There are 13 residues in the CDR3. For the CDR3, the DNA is TGTGCCATCGGGACAGGGGATTACACTGAAGCTTTCTTT. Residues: CAIGTGDYTEAFF.

The CDR3 loop reads CASSPPSEGRTRNSPLHF. CDR3 DNA sequence: TGTGCCAGCAGTCCCCCCTCGGAGGGACGGACTAGAAATTCACCCCTCCACTTT. This chain connects TRBV6-2 or TRBV6-3 to TRBJ1-6; weak D call: TRBD1 (5 bases). This CDR3 is built from 18 residues. Germline CDR1 is MNHEY and CDR2 is SVGEGT. V gave up 5 bases and J gave up 7 bases, with 24 bases separating them.

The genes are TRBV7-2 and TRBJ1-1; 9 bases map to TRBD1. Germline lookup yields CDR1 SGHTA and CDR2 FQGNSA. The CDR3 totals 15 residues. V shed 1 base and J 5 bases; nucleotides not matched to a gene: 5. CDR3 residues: CASSLVGQGGTEAFF. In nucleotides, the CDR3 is TGTGCCAGCAGCTTAGTGGGACAGGGAGGAACTGAAGCTTTCTTT. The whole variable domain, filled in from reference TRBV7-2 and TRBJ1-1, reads GAGVSQSPSNKVTEKGKDVELRCDPISGHTALYWYRQSLGQGLEFLIYFQGNSAPDKSGLPSDRFSAERTGGSVSTLTIQRTQQEDSAVYLCASSLVGQGGTEAFFGQGTRLTVV.

This CDR3 reads CASSYEVGSYEQYF. In DNA form, the CDR3 reads TGTGCCAGCAGTTATGAGGTGGGGAGCTACGAGCAGTACTTC. The rearrangement links TRBV27 to TRBJ2-7; D might be TRBD2 (5 bases). V lost 4 bases and J 3 bases, leaving 13 bases between the germline ends. Germline V gene data show CDR1 as MNHEY and CDR2 as SMNVEV (reference sequence). CDR3 length: 14 amino acids.

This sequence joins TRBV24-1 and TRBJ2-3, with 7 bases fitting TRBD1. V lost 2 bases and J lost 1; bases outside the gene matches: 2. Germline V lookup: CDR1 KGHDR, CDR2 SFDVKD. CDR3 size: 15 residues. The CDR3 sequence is CATSDWGTGTDTQYF. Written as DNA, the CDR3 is TGTGCCACCAGTGATTGGGGGACAGGCACAGATACGCAGTATTTT.

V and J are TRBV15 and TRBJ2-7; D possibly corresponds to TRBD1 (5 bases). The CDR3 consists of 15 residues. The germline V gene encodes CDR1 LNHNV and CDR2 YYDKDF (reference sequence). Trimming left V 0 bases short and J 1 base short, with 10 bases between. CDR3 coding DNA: TGTGCCACCAGCAGAGATCCGGACAAGTCCTACGAGCAGTACTTC. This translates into CATSRDPDKSYEQYF.

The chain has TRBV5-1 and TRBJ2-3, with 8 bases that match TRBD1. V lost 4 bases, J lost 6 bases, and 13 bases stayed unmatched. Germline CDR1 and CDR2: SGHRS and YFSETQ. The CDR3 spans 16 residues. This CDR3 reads CASSLGQGRGRDTQYF. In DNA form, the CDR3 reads TGCGCCAGCAGCCTGGGGCAAGGCAGGGGGCGGGATACGCAGTATTTT.

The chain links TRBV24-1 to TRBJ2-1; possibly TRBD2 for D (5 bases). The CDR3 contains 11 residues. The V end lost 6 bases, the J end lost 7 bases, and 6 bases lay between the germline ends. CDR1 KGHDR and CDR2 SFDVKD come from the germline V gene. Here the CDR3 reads CATSRGNEQFF. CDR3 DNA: TGTGCCACCAGTCGGGGAAATGAGCAGTTCTTC.

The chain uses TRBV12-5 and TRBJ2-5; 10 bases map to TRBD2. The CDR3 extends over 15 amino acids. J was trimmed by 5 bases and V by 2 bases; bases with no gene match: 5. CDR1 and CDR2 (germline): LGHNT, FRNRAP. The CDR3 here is CASGLTSGEYETQYF. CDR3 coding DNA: TGTGCTAGTGGTTTGACTAGCGGGGAGTACGAGACCCAGTACTTC.

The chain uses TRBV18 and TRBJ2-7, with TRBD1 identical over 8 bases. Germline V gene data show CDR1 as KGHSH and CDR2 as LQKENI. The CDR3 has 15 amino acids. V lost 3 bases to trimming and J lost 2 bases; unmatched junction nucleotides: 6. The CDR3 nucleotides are TGTGCCAGCTCACCCGGGACAGGAGTTACCTACGAGCAGTACTTC. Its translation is CASSPGTGVTYEQYF.

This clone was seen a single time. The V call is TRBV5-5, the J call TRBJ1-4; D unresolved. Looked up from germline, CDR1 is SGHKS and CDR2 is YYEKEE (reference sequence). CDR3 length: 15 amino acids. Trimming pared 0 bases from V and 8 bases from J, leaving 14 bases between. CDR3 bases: TGTGCCAGCAGCTTGGTACCAGGTGAAGAGGAAAAACTGTTTTTT. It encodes CASSLVPGEEEKLFF.

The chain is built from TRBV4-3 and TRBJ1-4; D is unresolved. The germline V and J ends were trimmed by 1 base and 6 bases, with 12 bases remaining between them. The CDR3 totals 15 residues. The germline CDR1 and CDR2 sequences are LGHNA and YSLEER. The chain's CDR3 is CASSQGTVRDEKLFF. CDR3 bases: TGCGCCAGCAGCCAAGGAACAGTGAGGGATGAAAAACTGTTTTTT.

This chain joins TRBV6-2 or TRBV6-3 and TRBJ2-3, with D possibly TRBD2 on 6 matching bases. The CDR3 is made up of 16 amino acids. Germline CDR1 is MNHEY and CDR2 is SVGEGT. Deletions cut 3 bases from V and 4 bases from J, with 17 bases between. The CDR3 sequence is CASSYPSTRRADTQYF. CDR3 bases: TGTGCCAGCAGTTATCCCTCGACTAGACGTGCAGATACGCAGTATTTT.

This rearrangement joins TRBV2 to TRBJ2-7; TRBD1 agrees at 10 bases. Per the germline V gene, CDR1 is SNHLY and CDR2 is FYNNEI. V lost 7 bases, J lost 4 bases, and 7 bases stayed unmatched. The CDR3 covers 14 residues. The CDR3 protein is CASTPGTGVYEQYF. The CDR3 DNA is TGTGCCAGCACTCCCGGGACAGGGGTGTACGAGCAGTACTTC.

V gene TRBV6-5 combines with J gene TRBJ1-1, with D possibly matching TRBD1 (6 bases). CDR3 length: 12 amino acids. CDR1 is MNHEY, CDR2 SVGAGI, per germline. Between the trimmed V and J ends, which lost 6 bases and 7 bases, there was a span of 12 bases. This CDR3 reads CASSRGIGEAFF. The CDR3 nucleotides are TGTGCCAGCAGCAGGGGAATTGGTGAAGCTTTCTTT.

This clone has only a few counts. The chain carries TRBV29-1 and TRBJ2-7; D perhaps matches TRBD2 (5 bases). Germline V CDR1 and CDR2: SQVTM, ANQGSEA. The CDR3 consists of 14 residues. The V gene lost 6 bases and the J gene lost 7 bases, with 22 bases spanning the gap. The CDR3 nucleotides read TGCAGCGTCTCACCCCGGGAACTCTCGGGGGAGCAGTACTTC. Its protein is CSVSPRELSGEQYF.

CDR3 DNA: TGCGCCAGCAGCGAGAGGACAGGGCCAACCGGGGAGCTGTTTTTT. Translating it yields CASSERTGPTGELFF. J is TRBJ2-2 and V is TRBV5-1; the match to TRBD1 covers 8 bases. This CDR3 contains 15 residues. CDR1 and CDR2 (germline): SGHRS, YFSETQ. V shed 4 bases, J shed 5 bases, and the junction held 7 bases outside the gene matches.

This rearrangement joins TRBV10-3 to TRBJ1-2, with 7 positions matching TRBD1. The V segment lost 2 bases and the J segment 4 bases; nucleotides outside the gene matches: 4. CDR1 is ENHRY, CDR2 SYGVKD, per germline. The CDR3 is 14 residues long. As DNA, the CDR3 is TGTGCCATCAGTGAGGGAACAGGGGCCTATGGCTACACCTTC. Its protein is CAISEGTGAYGYTF.

DNA for the CDR3: TGTGCCAGCAGCCGTGGGGACACTACGAACACCGGGGAGCTGTTTTTT. This encodes CASSRGDTTNTGELFF. V gene TRBV7-2 combines with J gene TRBJ2-2, with D perhaps TRBD1 (6 bases). V dropped 5 bases and J dropped 0 bases, with 13 bases sitting between them. CDR1 SGHTA and CDR2 FQGNSA come from the germline V gene. The CDR3 spans 16 residues.

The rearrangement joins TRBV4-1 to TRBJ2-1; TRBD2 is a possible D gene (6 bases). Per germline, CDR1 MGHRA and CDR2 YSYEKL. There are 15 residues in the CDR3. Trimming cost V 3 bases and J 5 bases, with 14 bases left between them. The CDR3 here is CASSQPGLGDNEQFF. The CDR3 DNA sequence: TGCGCCAGCAGCCAGCCGGGACTGGGGGACAATGAGCAGTTCTTC.

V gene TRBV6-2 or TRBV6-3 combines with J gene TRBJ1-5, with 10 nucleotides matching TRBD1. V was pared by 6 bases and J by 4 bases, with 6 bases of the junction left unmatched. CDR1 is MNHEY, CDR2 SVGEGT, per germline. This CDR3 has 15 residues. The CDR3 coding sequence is TGTGCCAGCAGCCTGGGACAGGGGCGAAATCAGCCCCAGCATTTT. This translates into CASSLGQGRNQPQHF.

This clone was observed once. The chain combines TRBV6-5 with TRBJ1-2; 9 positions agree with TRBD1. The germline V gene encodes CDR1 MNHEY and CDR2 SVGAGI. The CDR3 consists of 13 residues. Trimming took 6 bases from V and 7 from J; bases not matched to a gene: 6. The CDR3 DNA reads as TGTGCCAGCAGGGGGACAGGGTCCGGTGGCTACACCTTC. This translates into CASRGTGSGGYTF.

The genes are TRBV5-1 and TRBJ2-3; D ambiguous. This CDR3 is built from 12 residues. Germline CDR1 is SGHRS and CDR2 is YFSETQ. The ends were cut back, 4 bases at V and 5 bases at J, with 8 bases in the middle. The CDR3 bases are TGCGCCAGCAGCCTTAGAGGAGATACGCAGTATTTT. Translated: CASSLRGDTQYF.